These 8 T cell receptor beta chains came from one sample sequenced in a study of blood T cell repertoires in COVID-19. Profiling relied on immunoSEQ multiplex PCR, and the TCRdb table lists in-frame clones only, not all of them. The table shows around 200,000 clones, with 87% occurring only once. Sequencing was done on a sample of peripheral blood. The source is a woman aged 18-29 years who had recovered from COVID-19.

The chain carries TRBV27 and TRBJ2-7; 8 positions match TRBD2. The CDR3 has 15 amino acids. Germline trimming cut 1 base from V and 3 bases from J; bases unmatched to any gene: 5. CDR1 MNHEY and CDR2 SMNVEV come from the germline V gene (reference sequence). DNA for the CDR3: TGTGCCAGCAGTTTATACCCCGGGACTAGCTACGAGCAGTACTTC. It translates to CASSLYPGTSYEQYF.

The CDR3 DNA reads TGTGCCAGCAGTGAAAAGGGGAGGGCAGGCGAGCAGTTCTTC. Translation gives CASSEKGRAGEQFF. V and J are TRBV25-1 and TRBJ2-1; 7 positions match TRBD2. The CDR3 runs to 14 residues. Germline V gives CDR1 MGHDK, CDR2 SYGVNS. V trimming: 2 bases; J trimming: 10 bases; junction bases outside the gene matches: 8.

V and J are TRBV4-1 and TRBJ1-2; D ambiguous. Deletions cut 0 bases from V and 7 bases from J, with 12 bases between. CDR1 and CDR2 from the germline V gene are MGHRA and YSYEKL. This CDR3 has 14 amino acids. CDR3 region: CASSQESGLGGYTF. The CDR3, as DNA: TGCGCCAGCAGCCAAGAAAGCGGGCTTGGTGGCTACACCTTC.

This chain joins TRBV28 and TRBJ2-3; maybe TRBD1 (6 bases). Germline lookup yields CDR1 MDHEN and CDR2 SYDVKM. Deletions cut 6 bases from V and 0 bases from J, with 10 bases between. There are 14 residues in the CDR3. The CDR3 nucleotides read TGTGCCAGCAGCTGGGGGCGGAGCACAGATACGCAGTATTTT. Protein sequence: CASSWGRSTDTQYF.

The rearrangement links TRBV14 to TRBJ2-7; 14 bases are shared with TRBD2. Trimming cost V 4 bases and J 3 bases; bases outside gene matches: 2. The germline CDR1 and CDR2 sequences are SGHDN and FVKESK. The length of the CDR3 is 15 residues. In DNA, the CDR3 is TGTGCCAGCAGCCTCGGGACTAGCGGGAGCTACGAGCAGTACTTC. Protein product: CASSLGTSGSYEQYF.

The chain carries TRBV7-9 and TRBJ1-2, with 8 bases that match TRBD1. The CDR3 loop spans 12 amino acids. CDR1 and CDR2 (germline): SEHNR, FQNEAQ (reference sequence). Losses at the gene ends were 11 bases for V and 8 bases for J; bases not matched to a gene: 10. CDR3 residues: CALRGTGGGYTF. The CDR3 DNA is TGTGCCCTTAGGGGCACAGGGGGAGGCTACACCTTC.

The rearrangement uses TRBV18 and TRBJ2-1; the match to TRBD2 covers 7 bases. This CDR3 has 17 residues. The trim removed 4 bases at V and 4 bases at J, leaving 13 bases unmatched. In germline, CDR1 is KGHSH, CDR2 LQKENI. The DNA of the CDR3 is TGTGCCAGCTCACAACCCACCCTCGCGGGAGTATACAATGAGCAGTTCTTC. Protein: CASSQPTLAGVYNEQFF.

The V call is TRBV30, the J call TRBJ2-1; 7 positions agree with TRBD1. CDR3 length: 13 amino acids. The V and J ends lost 3 bases and 6 bases, in that order; junction bases with no gene match: 5. Germline CDR1 GTSNPN, CDR2 SVGIG (reference sequence). In nucleotides, the CDR3 is TGTGCCTGGAGGGAGACAGGGTTCAATGAGCAGTTCTTC. Amino acid sequence: CAWRETGFNEQFF.